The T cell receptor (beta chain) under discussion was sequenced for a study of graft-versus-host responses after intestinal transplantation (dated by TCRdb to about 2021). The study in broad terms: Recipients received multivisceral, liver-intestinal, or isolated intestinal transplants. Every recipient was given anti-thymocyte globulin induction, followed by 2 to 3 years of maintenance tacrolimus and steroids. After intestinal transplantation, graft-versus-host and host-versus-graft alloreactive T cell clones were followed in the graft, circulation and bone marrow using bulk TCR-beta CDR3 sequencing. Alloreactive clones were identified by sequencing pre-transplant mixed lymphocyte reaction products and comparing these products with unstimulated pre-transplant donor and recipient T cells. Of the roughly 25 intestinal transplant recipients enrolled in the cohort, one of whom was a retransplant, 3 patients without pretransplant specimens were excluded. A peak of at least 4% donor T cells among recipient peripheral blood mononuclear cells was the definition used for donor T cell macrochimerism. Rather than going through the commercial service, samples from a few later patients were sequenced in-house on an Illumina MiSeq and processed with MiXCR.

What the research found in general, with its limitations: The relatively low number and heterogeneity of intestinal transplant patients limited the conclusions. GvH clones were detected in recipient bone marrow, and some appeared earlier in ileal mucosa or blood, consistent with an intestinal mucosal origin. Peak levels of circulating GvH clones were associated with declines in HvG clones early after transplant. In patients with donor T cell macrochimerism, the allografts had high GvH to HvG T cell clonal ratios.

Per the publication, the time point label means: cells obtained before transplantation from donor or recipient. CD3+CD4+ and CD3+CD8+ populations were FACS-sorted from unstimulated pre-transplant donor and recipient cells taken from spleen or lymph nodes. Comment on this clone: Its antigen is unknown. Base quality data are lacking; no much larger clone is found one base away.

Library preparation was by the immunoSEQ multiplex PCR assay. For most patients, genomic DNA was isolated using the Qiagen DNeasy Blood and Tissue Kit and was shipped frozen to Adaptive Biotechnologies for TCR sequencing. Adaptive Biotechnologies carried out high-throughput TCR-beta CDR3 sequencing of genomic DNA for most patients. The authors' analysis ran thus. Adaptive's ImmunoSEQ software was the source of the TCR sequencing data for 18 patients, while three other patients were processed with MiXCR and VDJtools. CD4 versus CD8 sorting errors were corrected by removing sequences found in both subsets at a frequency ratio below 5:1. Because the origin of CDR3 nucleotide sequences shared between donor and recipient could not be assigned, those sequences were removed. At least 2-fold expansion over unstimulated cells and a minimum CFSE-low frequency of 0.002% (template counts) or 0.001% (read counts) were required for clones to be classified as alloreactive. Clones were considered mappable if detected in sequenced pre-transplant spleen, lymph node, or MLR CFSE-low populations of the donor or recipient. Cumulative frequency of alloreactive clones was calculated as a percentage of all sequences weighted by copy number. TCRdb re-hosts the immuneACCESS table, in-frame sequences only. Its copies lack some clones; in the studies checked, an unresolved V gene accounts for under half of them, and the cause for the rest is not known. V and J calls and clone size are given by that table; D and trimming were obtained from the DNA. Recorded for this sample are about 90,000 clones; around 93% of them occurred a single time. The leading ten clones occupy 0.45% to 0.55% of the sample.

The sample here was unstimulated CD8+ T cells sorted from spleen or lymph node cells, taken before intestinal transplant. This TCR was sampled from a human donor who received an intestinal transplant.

Here is the DNA: TGTGCCAGCATGGGCGACTCCTACGAGCAGTACTTC. Its translation reads: CASMGDSYEQYF. The chain was built from TRBV5-6 and TRBJ2-7; the D gene cannot be resolved reliably. Relative to germline, V is 6 bases shorter and J is 0 bases shorter, with 7 bases between their ends. For CDR1 and CDR2, the germline V gene lists SGHDT and YYEEEE. From its cysteine to its phenylalanine, the CDR3 spans 12 amino acids. Only the CDR3 DNA is retained, 36 bases long and in frame from the first base.